This T cell receptor (beta chain) emerged from a study of response to subunit inactivated influenza vaccine. Notes on the study in general: Authors suggested that a seasonal influenza vaccination recruits few new T cells each time.

Germline V gene lookup returns CDR1 LGHNA and CDR2 YSLEER. Trimming removed 2 bases from V and 7 bases from J, with 14 bases in between. The CDR3 spans 14 residues. TCRdb called the RT-PCR reads again in MiXCR, with one record for every CDR3 protein. This table has about 700,000 distinct CDR3 sequences, approximately 13% appearing once. Comments on this clonotype: Its antigen remains unidentified.

This TCR derives from a middle-aged man who received an inactivated influenza vaccine. This sample comprised PBMCs from blood, obtained roughly 15 days before vaccination. The chain uses TRBV4-3 and TRBJ1-2; D possibly corresponds to TRBD1 (5 bases). CDR3 DNA: TGCGCCAGCAGCCAAACCCCAGGGCCGGGTGGCTACACCTTC. As protein: CASSQTPGPGGYTF.